One T cell receptor beta chain is described in this entry. Its binding antigen is unknown. The receptor library was made with 5' RACE. For each TCR library, 3,500 to 4,000 ng of total RNA was used. For each sample, cDNA was synthesized in eight separate reactions using SMARTScribe reverse transcriptase. Unique molecular identifiers containing a 6-nucleotide sample barcode were introduced through template switching during cDNA synthesis. Two nested PCRs of approximately 16 and 9 cycles amplified the TCRalpha and TCRbeta cDNA, and bead purification followed each PCR. Before amplification, the cDNA was treated with uracil DNA-glycosylase and purified using the QIAquick PCR purification kit. The second PCR added Illumina TruSeq-compatible adapters along with sample-specific barcodes. TapeStation and Qubit were used to check library quality and concentration, and about 5.2 ng of each library went into the pool. Pooled libraries were sequenced on an Illumina HiSeq2500 single-index Rapid Run with 2 x 100 bp reads and custom sequencing primers. Processing in the source paper ran as follows. MiGEC version 1.2.6 was used for UMI-based consensus assembly to correct PCR and sequencing errors. MiXCR version 2.1.1 was used to carry out V(D)J alignment, clonotype assembly and CDR3 extraction. Gene usage, clonotype sharing and MAIT/NKT TCR abundance were normalised by analysing the top 1000, 10 000 and 20 000 clonotypes per sample. After downsampling to 27 000 UMIs, diversity was calculated as the inverse Simpson index using the vegan R package. Paired Mann-Whitney U tests on discordant twin pairs were used, with Benjamini-Hochberg multiple-testing correction. TCRdb reprocessed the reads, and each CDR3 protein sequence is entered once, without DNA. Clone size and V and J calls follow TCRdb, not the original study. This sample's table lists hundreds of thousands of distinct CDR3 sequences. About 2.4% of the sample goes to the ten largest clones.

The data stem from a study of monozygotic twins with inflammatory bowel disease (dated by TCRdb to 2018 to 2020). In the study overall: The complete study included 28 monozygotic twin pairs: 19 IBD-discordant Danish pairs and nine German pairs, of which four were IBD-concordant and five were IBD-discordant. Disease-associated traits were sought mainly through comparisons between IBD patients and their genetically identical healthy co-twins within discordant pairs. Each individual had, on average, about 151 000 unique TCRalpha sequences and 181 000 unique TCRbeta sequences available for analysis.

From each donor, a roughly 2.5 ml peripheral blood sample was collected into PAXgene tubes and stored at -80 degrees C. Total RNA was isolated from whole blood with the PAXgene blood miRNA kit on an automated QIAcube, without T cell sorting. Deep TCRalpha and TCRbeta repertoire profiling with unique molecular barcoding was performed on peripheral blood of monozygotic twin pairs concordant or discordant for inflammatory bowel disease. For every twin pair, smoking habits were documented, and each individual was categorised as a current, former or never smoker. What the study reported, not specific to this receptor: No single strong signal or clonotype linked to IBD turned up in the results, so the idea that one exists was not supported. Because patients were on differing immunosuppressive treatments, the repertoires may have picked up extra background noise and inter-individual variability. Different T cell subtypes could not be distinguished in the analysis. A decrease in TCRbeta repertoire diversity, as measured by inverse Simpson index, was observed in IBD patients compared with their healthy co-twins. IBD patients shared fewer clonotypes with other individuals than healthy twins did, most markedly in patients showing signs of disease activity. No difference in repertoire similarity was observed between concordant and discordant twins, possibly owing to limited statistical power.

As encoded in the germline V gene, CDR1 is SGHRS while CDR2 is YFSETQ. The CDR3 spans 16 residues, from the cysteine through the phenylalanine. The protein alone is recorded here. This TCR came from a human donor with ulcerative colitis or Crohn's disease, or a healthy co-twin of an affected twin (not recorded which). In this chain, TRBV5-1 is recombined with TRBJ2-2; TCRdb reports TRBD1, a call that lacks DNA to check it against. The sample taken for sequencing was blood. The CDR3 here reads CASSLTGTGGGGELFF.